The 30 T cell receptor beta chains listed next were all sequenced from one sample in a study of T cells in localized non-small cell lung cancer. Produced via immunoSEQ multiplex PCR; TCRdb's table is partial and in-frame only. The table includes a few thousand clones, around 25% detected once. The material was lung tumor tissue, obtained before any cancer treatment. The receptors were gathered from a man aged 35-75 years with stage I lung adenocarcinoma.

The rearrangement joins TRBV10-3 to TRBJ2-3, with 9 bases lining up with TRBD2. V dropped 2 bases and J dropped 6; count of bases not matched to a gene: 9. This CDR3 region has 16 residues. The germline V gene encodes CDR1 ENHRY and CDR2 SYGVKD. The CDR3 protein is CAISEASGTLMDTQYF. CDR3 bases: TGTGCCATCAGTGAGGCTAGCGGGACCCTCATGGATACGCAGTATTTT.

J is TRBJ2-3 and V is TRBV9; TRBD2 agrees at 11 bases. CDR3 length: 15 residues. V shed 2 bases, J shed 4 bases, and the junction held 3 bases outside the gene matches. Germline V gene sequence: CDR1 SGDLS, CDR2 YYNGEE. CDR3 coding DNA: TGTGCCAGCAGCGTTTTAGCGGGAGGGCCAGATACGCAGTATTTT. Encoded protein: CASSVLAGGPDTQYF.

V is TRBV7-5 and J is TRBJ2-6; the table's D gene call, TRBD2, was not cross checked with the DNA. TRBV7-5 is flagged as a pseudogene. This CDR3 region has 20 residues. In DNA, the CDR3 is TGTGCCAGCAGCTTTCACTGGACTAGCGGGAGGCGCTCTGGGGCCAACGTCCTGACTTTC. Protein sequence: CASSFHWTSGRRSGANVLTF.

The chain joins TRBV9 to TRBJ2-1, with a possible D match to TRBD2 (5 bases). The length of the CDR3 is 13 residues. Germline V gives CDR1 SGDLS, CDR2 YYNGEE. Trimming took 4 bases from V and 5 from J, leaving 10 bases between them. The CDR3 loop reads CASSLDLNNEQFF. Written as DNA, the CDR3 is TGTGCCAGCAGCCTGGACTTGAACAATGAGCAGTTCTTC.

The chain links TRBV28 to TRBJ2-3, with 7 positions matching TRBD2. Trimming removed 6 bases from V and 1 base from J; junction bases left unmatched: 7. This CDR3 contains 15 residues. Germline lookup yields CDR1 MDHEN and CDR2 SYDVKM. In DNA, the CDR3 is TGTGCCAGCAGGAGACTAGCAGGTGGCACAGATACGCAGTATTTT. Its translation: CASRRLAGGTDTQYF.

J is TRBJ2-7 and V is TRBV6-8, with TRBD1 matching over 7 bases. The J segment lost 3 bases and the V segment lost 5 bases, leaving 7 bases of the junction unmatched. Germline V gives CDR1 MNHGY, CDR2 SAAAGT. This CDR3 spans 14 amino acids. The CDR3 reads CASSPAGTDYEQYF. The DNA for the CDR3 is TGTGCCAGCAGTCCCGCCGGGACAGACTACGAGCAGTACTTC.

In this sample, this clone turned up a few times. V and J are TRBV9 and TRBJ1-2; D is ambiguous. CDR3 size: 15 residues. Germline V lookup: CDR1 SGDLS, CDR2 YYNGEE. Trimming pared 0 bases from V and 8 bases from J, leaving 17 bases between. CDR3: CASSVASAYLVGYTF. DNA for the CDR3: TGTGCCAGCAGCGTAGCCTCGGCCTACTTGGTGGGCTACACCTTC.

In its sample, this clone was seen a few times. The CDR3 coding sequence is TGTGCCAGCAGCTCCGGACGGACGAATCAGCCCCAGCATTTT. It is translated as CASSSGRTNQPQHF. The chain carries TRBV9 and TRBJ1-5; D is ambiguous. The CDR3 is 14 residues long. Germline V gene lookup returns CDR1 SGDLS and CDR2 YYNGEE. With 4 bases removed from V and 4 bases from J, the gap between germline ends came to 12 bases.

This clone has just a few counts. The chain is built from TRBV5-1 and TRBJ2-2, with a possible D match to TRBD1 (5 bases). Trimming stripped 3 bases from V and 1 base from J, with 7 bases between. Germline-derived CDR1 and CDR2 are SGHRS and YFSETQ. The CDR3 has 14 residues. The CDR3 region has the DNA TGCGCCAGCAGCTCGGACATGAACACCGGGGAGCTGTTTTTT. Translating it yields CASSSDMNTGELFF.

The CDR3 region is CAWQDDPNQPQHF. The CDR3, as DNA: TGTGCCTGGCAGGACGACCCGAATCAGCCCCAGCATTTT. The chain is built from TRBV30 and TRBJ1-5; D is unresolved. This CDR3 has 13 residues. The germline V gene has CDR1 GTSNPN and CDR2 SVGIG (reference sequence). V shed 5 bases and J shed 4 bases, with 12 bases lying between them.

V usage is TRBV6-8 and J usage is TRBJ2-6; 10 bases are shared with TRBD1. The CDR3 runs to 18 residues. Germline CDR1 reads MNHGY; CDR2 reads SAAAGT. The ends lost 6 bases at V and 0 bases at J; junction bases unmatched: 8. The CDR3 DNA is TGTGCCAGCAGCTTTTATCGGACAGGGGGCTCTGGGGCCAACGTCCTGACTTTC. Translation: CASSFYRTGGSGANVLTF.

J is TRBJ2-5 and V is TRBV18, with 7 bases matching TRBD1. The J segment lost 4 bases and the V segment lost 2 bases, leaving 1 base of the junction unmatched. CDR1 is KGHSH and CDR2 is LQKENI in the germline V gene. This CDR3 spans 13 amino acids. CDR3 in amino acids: CASSPNRGETQYF. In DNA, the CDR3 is TGTGCCAGCTCACCAAACAGGGGAGAGACCCAGTACTTC.

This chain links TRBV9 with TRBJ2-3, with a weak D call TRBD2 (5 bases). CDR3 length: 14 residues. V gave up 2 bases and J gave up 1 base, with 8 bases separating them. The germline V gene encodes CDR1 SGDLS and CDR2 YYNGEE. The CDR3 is CASSVEAGTDTQYF. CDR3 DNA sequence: TGTGCCAGCAGCGTGGAGGCAGGCACAGATACGCAGTATTTT. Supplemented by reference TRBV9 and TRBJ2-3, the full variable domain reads DSGVTQTPKHLITATGQRVTLRCSPRSGDLSVYWYQQSLDQGLQFLIQYYNGEERAKGNILERFSAQQFPDLHSELNLSSLELGDSALYFCASSVEAGTDTQYFGPGTRLTVL.

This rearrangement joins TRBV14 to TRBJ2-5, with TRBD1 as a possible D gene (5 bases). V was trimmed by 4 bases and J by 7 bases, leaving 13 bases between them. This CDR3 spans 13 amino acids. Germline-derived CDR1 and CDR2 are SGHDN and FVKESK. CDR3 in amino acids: CASSLQGRGTQYF. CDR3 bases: TGTGCCAGCAGCCTCCAGGGTCGAGGGACCCAGTACTTC.

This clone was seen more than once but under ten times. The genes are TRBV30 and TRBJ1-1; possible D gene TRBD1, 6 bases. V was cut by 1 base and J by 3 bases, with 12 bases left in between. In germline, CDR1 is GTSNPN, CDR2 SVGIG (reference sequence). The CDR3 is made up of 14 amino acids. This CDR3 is CAWSGGDTYTEAFF. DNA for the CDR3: TGTGCCTGGAGTGGGGGGGACACTTACACTGAAGCTTTCTTT.

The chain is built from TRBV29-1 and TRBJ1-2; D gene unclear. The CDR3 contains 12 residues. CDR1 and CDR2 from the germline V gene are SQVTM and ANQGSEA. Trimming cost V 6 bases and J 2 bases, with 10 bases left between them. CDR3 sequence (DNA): TGCAGCGTCGTTATGGGAAACTATGGCTACACCTTC. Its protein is CSVVMGNYGYTF.

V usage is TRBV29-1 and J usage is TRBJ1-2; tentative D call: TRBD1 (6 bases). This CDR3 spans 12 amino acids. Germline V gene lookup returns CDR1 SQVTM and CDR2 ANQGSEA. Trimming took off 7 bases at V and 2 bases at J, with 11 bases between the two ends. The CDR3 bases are TGCAGCGGAGAAACAGGGAACTATGGCTACACCTTC. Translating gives CSGETGNYGYTF.

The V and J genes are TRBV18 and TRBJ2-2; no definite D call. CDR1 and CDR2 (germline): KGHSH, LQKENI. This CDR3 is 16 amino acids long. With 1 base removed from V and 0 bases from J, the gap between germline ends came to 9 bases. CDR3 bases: TGTGCCAGCTCACCACAGGGCGGAACGAACACCGGGGAGCTGTTTTTT. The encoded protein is CASSPQGGTNTGELFF.

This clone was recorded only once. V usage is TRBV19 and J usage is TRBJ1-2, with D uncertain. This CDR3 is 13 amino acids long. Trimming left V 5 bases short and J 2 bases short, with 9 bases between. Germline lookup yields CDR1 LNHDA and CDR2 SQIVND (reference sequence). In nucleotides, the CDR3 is TGTGCCAGTAGTTTGGACGGAAACTATGGCTACACCTTC. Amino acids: CASSLDGNYGYTF.

CDR3 amino acids: CAWSVAGASYEQYF. CDR3 coding DNA: TGTGCCTGGAGTGTTGCAGGGGCCTCCTACGAGCAGTACTTC. The V call is TRBV30, the J call TRBJ2-7, with D perhaps matching TRBD1 (6 bases). Germline V lookup: CDR1 GTSNPN, CDR2 SVGIG (reference sequence). Trimming stripped 0 bases from V and 0 bases from J, with 9 bases between. This CDR3 is built from 14 residues.

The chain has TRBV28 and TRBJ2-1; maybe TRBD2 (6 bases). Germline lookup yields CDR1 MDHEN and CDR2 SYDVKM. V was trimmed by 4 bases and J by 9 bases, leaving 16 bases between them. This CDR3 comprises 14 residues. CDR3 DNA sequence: TGTGCCAGCAGTTCCGGGGGAAGCGCGGTTGAGCAGTTCTTC. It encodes CASSSGGSAVEQFF.

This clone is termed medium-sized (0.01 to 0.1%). CDR3 loop: CASSPAWGWGELFF. In DNA, the CDR3 is TGTGCCAGCAGCCCGGCTTGGGGTTGGGGGGAGCTGTTTTTT. V gene TRBV11-3 combines with J gene TRBJ2-2; no clear D gene. This CDR3 spans 14 amino acids. Germline CDR1 is SGHNT and CDR2 is YENEEA. With 5 bases removed from V and 8 bases from J, the gap between germline ends came to 15 bases. The entire variable domain, with the rest obtained from reference TRBV11-3 and TRBJ2-2, is as follows: EAGVVQSPRYKIIEKKQPVAFWCNPISGHNTLYWYLQNLGQGPELLIRYENEEAVDDSQLPKDRFSAERLKGVDSTLKIQPAELGDSAVYLCASSPAWGWGELFFGEGSRLTVL.

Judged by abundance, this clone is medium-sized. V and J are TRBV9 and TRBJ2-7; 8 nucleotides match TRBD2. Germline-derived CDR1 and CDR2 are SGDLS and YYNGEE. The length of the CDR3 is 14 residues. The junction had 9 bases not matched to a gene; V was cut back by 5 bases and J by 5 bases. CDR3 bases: TGTGCCAGCAGTGGCGGCGGGACTAGGGACGAGCAGTACGTC. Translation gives CASSGGGTRDEQYV.

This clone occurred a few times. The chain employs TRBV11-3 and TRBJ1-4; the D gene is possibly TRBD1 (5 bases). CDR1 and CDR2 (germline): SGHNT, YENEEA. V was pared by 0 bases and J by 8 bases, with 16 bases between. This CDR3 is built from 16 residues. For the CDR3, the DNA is TGTGCCAGCAGCTTAGATCGGGGCAGGGCGGGGGAAAAACTGTTTTTT. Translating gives CASSLDRGRAGEKLFF.

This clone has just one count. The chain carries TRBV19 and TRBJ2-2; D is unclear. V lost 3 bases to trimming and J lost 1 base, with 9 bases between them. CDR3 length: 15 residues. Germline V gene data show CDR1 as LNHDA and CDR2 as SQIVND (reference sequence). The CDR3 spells CASSIAAGNTGELFF. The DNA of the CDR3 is TGTGCCAGTAGTATTGCAGCCGGGAACACCGGGGAGCTGTTTTTT.

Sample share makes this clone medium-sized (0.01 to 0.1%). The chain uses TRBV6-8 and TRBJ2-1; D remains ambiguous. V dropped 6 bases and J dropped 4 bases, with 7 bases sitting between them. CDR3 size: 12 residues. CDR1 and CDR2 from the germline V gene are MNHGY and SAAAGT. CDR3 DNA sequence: TGTGCCAGCAGCACACTTTACAATGAGCAGTTCTTC. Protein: CASSTLYNEQFF.

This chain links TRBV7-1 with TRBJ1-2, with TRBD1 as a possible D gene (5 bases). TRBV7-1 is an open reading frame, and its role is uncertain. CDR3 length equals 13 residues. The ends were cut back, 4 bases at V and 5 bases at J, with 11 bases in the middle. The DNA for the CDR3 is TGTGCCAGCAGCTTACGGGGGTTTTATGGCTACACCTTC. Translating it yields CASSLRGFYGYTF.

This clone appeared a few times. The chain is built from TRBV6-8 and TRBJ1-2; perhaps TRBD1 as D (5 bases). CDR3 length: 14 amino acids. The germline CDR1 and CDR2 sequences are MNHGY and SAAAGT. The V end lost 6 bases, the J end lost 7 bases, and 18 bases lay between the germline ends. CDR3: CASSEGRPRAGYTF. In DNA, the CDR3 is TGTGCCAGCAGCGAGGGACGCCCGAGGGCTGGCTACACCTTC.

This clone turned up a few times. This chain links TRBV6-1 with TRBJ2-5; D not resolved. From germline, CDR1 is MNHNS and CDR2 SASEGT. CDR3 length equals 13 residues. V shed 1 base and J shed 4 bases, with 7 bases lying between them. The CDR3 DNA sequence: TGTGCCAGCAGTGAAGGTTGGCCAGAGACCCAGTACTTC. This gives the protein CASSEGWPETQYF.

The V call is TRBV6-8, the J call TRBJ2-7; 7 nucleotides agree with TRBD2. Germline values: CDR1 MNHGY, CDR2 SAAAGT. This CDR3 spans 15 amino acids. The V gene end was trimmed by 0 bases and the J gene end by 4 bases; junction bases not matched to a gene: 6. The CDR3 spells CASSYSYGEGYEQYF. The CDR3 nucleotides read TGTGCCAGCAGTTACTCGTACGGGGAGGGATACGAGCAGTACTTC.